This T cell receptor (beta chain) was found in a study of T cells after yellow fever vaccination. Background on the study: SMART-Seq v4 Ultra Low Input prepared the low-cell-number fractions. Findings of the study overall: Post-booster samples contained most primary-vaccination clones (around 95% CD4, about 90% CD8). Secondary responses were weaker yet peaked faster, day 5 versus 15. Contamination of FACS-sorted repertoires by abundant clonotypes from the bulk population could occur.

Details on this clonotype: Its antigen is currently unknown.

V lost 0 bases and J lost 7, with 10 bases in between. The CDR3 extends over 14 amino acids. The germline gives CDR1 MNHEY, CDR2 SVGAGI. TCRdb redid the calling of the 5' RACE reads with MiXCR, one entry per CDR3 protein. The table includes approximately 550,000 distinct CDR3 sequences, approximately 13% detected once. The rearrangement links TRBV6-5 to TRBJ2-1; D call uncertain. This sequence originates from a man aged 25-40 years who received the YFV17D yellow fever vaccine. This material consisted of PBMCs, taken on the day of the yellow fever booster vaccination. The CDR3 spells CASSYSRDPNEQFF. CDR3 nucleotides: TGTGCCAGCAGTTACTCCCGCGACCCTAATGAGCAGTTCTTC.